The sequence of this TCR beta chain was determined in a study of blood T cell repertoires in COVID-19. The repertoire was sequenced with immunoSEQ multiplex PCR; TCRdb's copy has only in-frame clones and lacks some. Of about 260,000 clones listed, about 87% were seen once; the top ten hold less than 0.9%. Germline CDR1 is MNHNS and CDR2 is SASEGT. The trim removed 3 bases at V and 3 bases at J, leaving 7 bases unmatched. The CDR3 is 16 residues long. Participant-given clinical history determined each cohort assignment. Within 2 weeks before study entry, exposed participants met a COVID-19 case. This clonotype originated in a man aged 45-65 years who had been exposed to COVID-19. Sequencing input: PBMCs or T cells enriched from blood (not recorded which). The chain recombines TRBV6-1 with TRBJ2-1; 8 bases are a match to TRBD1. CDR3: CASSDHGTGDYNEQFF. DNA for the CDR3: TGTGCCAGCAGTGATCATGGGACAGGAGACTACAATGAGCAGTTCTTC.